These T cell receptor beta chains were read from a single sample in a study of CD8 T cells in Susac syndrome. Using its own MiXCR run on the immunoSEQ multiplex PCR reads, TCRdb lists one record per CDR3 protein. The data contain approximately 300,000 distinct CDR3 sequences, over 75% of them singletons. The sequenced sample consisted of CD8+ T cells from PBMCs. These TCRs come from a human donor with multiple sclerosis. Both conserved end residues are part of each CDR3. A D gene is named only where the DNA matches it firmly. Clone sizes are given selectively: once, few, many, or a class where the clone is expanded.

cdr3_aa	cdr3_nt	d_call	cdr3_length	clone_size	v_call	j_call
CASSRPAGFAYTGELFF	TGTGCCAGCAGCCGACCGGCAGGGTTTGCGTACACCGGGGAGCTGTTTTTT	NA	17	NA	TRBV7-9	TRBJ2-2
CASSQDGGSTDTQYF	TGCGCCAGCAGCCAAGATGGGGGGAGCACAGATACGCAGTATTTT	NA	15	once	TRBV4-3	TRBJ2-3
CASSQYFGQGFTTNYGYTF	TGCGCCAGCAGCCAATATTTTGGTCAGGGTTTTACTACCAACTATGGCTACACCTTC	NA	19	NA	TRBV4-3	TRBJ1-2
CASSQSQRASYNEQFF	TGCGCCAGCAGCCAATCCCAGCGGGCGTCCTACAATGAGCAGTTCTTC	NA	16	NA	TRBV4-3	TRBJ2-1
CASSLGGLAGNEQFF	TGTGCCAGCAGCCTGGGAGGACTAGCGGGGAATGAGCAGTTCTTC	TRBD2	15	few	TRBV5-6	TRBJ2-1
CASSTGQSEAFF	TGTGCCAGCAGTACCGGACAGTCCGAGGCTTTCTTT	NA	12	NA	TRBV11-1	TRBJ1-1
CASSLLAGVSWNEQFF	TGTGCCAGCAGCTTACTAGCGGGAGTGTCGTGGAATGAGCAGTTCTTC	TRBD2	16	NA	TRBV7-9	TRBJ2-1
CAGREAQGAGEAFF	TGTGCCGGCAGAGAAGCACAGGGGGCCGGTGAAGCTTTCTTT	TRBD1	14	NA	TRBV13	TRBJ1-1
CASSGRVYAGANVLTF	TGTGCCAGCAGCGGTAGGGTATACGCAGGGGCCAACGTCCTGACTTTC	NA	16	NA	TRBV9	TRBJ2-6
CASSLGGGANVLTF	TGTGCCAGCAGTTTGGGGGGTGGGGCCAACGTCCTGACTTTC	NA	14	NA	TRBV12-3/TRBV12-4	TRBJ2-6
CASSPGTTNEKLFF	TGCGCCAGCAGCCCTGGAACAACTAATGAAAAACTGTTTTTT	NA	14	NA	TRBV4-3	TRBJ1-4
CASSNIEGEKLFF	TGTGCCAGCAGCAATATCGAAGGGGAAAAACTGTTTTTT	NA	13	NA	TRBV11-2	TRBJ1-4
CASSLLEGYNEQFF	TGTGCCAGCAGTTTACTGGAGGGTTACAATGAGCAGTTCTTC	NA	14	once	TRBV27	TRBJ2-1
CASFHRLAGDDEQFF	TGTGCCAGCTTCCATCGACTAGCGGGAGATGATGAGCAGTTCTTC	TRBD2	15	NA	TRBV6-2/TRBV6-3	TRBJ2-1
CASSLCPLHCTDTQYF	TGTGCCAGCAGTTTATGCCCTCTACACTGCACAGATACGCAGTATTTT	NA	16	once	TRBV27	TRBJ2-3
CASSFGSGYGQYF	TGTGCCAGCAGTTTCGGTAGCGGCTACGGGCAGTACTTC	NA	13	NA	TRBV27	TRBJ2-7
CASSRRSRTGYNEQFF	TGCGCCAGCAGCCGCCGCTCAAGGACAGGATACAATGAGCAGTTCTTC	TRBD1	16	NA	TRBV4-3	TRBJ2-1
CSVDRDRVYSGYGYTF	TGCAGCGTTGACCGGGACAGGGTATACTCGGGCTATGGCTACACCTTC	TRBD1	16	NA	TRBV29-1	TRBJ1-2
CASSPDPLEPDTQYF	TGTGCCAGCAGCCCGGACCCCCTGGAGCCAGATACGCAGTATTTT	NA	15	NA	TRBV9	TRBJ2-3
CASSQVGTGRAGELFF	TGTGCCAGCAGCCAAGTTGGGACAGGGAGGGCCGGGGAGCTGTTTTTT	TRBD1	16	NA	TRBV3-1	TRBJ2-2
CASSPEGGEKLFF	TGTGCCAGCAGCCCAGAGGGGGGTGAAAAACTGTTTTTT	NA	13	NA	TRBV7-9	TRBJ1-4
CASSTPRDGSHHNYGYTF	TGTGCCAGTAGTACCCCGCGGGACGGATCTCATCATAACTATGGCTACACCTTC	NA	18	NA	TRBV19	TRBJ1-2
CSAREVGRDSYGYTF	TGCAGTGCCAGAGAGGTTGGCAGAGACTCCTATGGCTACACCTTC	NA	15	NA	TRBV20-1	TRBJ1-2
CSGGGGQGTGELFF	TGCAGCGGTGGCGGGGGACAAGGGACCGGGGAGCTGTTTTTT	NA	14	NA	TRBV29-1	TRBJ2-2
CASSLPTGADYGYTF	TGTGCCAGCAGTTTGCCGACAGGGGCGGACTATGGCTACACCTTC	TRBD1	15	once	TRBV28	TRBJ1-2
CASSSAGTYEQYF	TGCGCCAGCAGCTCGGCCGGTACCTACGAGCAGTACTTC	NA	13	NA	TRBV5-1	TRBJ2-7
CASTTGQVGYTQYF	TGTGCCAGCACCACCGGGCAGGTTGGGTATACGCAGTATTTT	NA	14	NA	TRBV6-2/TRBV6-3	TRBJ2-3
CAWNFYNSPLHF	TGTGCCTGGAATTTCTATAATTCACCCCTCCACTTT	NA	12	NA	TRBV30	TRBJ1-6
CASSLITGVSSGANVLTF	TGTGCCAGCAGCTTAATTACAGGGGTATCCTCTGGGGCCAACGTCCTGACTTTC	TRBD1	18	NA	TRBV7-8	TRBJ2-6
CASSFLQEETQYF	TGTGCCAGCAGTTTCCTTCAGGAGGAGACCCAGTACTTC	NA	13	NA	TRBV27	TRBJ2-5
CASSATQGMYEQYF	TGTGCCAGCAGTGCAACGCAGGGGATGTACGAGCAGTACTTC	NA	14	NA	TRBV6-5	TRBJ2-7
CATSEHPGTGKNIQYF	TGTGCCACCAGTGAGCACCCCGGGACAGGCAAAAACATTCAGTACTTC	TRBD1	16	NA	TRBV24-1	TRBJ2-4
CSALNRDRDEKLFF	TGCAGCGCCCTAAACCGGGACAGGGACGAAAAACTGTTTTTT	TRBD1	14	NA	TRBV29-1	TRBJ1-4